This paragraph reports one T cell receptor beta chain. The antigen remains undetermined. The data belong to a study of T cells in Graves' hyperthyroidism and ophthalmopathy. V lost 2 bases and J 0 bases, leaving 7 bases between the germline ends. The germline V gene has CDR1 KGHDR and CDR2 SFDVKD. The CDR3 extends over 14 amino acids. Study results and caveats: Blood also carried most thyroid clonotypes expanded above 0.001.

RNA transcripts were the template for amplifying TCR beta CDR3 regions. The study used the HTBI primer set for a first-round RT-PCR of the TCR CDR3. Each CDR3 protein is one row after TCRdb ran MiXCR on the multiplex PCR reads. The sample consists of about 660,000 distinct CDR3 sequences, about 45% of them appearing once. The sequenced sample was peripheral blood or thyroid tissue (not recorded which). This TCR derives from an adult man with Graves' disease, either hyperthyroidism or ophthalmopathy (not recorded which). The chain employs TRBV24-1 and TRBJ2-7; D may be TRBD1 (6 bases). This CDR3 reads CATSDSDSSYEQYF. Here the CDR3 DNA reads TGTGCCACCAGTGATTCGGACAGCTCCTACGAGCAGTACTTC.